This T cell receptor beta chain emerged from a study of cytomegalovirus exposure and HLA in healthy donors. Findings and caveats of the study: On later analysis, the bulk of CMV-associated TCR beta chains appeared to be HLA-restricted.

This CDR3 spans 15 amino acids. CDR1 and CDR2 (germline): GTSNPN, SVGIG (reference sequence). V was pared by 1 base and J by 0 bases, with 7 bases between. With 60 Vbeta and 13 Jbeta primers, the PCR was carried out. TCRdb's copy holds only in-frame clones and misses some; the assay was immunoSEQ multiplex PCR. Recorded for this sample: 45,000 to 60,000 clones. Points on this clone: Its specificity is not known. The same CDR3 arises from other DNA sequences in this sample as well.

The chain employs TRBV30 and TRBJ2-6; a possible D gene is TRBD1 (5 bases). Specimen: PBMCs. The receptor was derived from a male donor in good health and CMV-seronegative. CDR3 sequence (DNA): TGTGCCTGGAGTGGTGGACACTCTGGGGCCAACGTCCTGACTTTC. Translation gives CAWSGGHSGANVLTF.